The 8 T cell receptor beta chains below were found in one sample sequenced in a study of tumor-infiltrating lymphocytes in primary liver carcinoma. They got blood RNA out of unsorted whole blood and also pulled out germline DNA. With a constant-region primer, TCR beta cDNA was made from approximately 500 ng of total RNA. Three rounds of nested multiplex PCR with slightly modified ARM-PCR produced TCR beta libraries. TRBV1-TRBV30 forward primers paired with a C-beta reverse primer drove the first two PCR rounds, 10 cycles each. TCRdb re-called the multiplex PCR reads through MiXCR, storing one row per CDR3 protein. The sample holds fewer than 350,000 distinct CDR3 sequences; 60% to 80% are singletons and the top ten take approximately 9%. Sequenced input: peripheral blood. The receptor set was obtained from a man aged 35 to 55 with primary liver carcinoma and hepatitis B virus infection.

The rearrangement uses TRBV7-9 and TRBJ1-1, with D possibly TRBD1 on 5 matching bases. The CDR3 sequence is 15 residues long. Trimming removed 5 bases from V and 4 bases from J, with 17 bases in between. Germline V gives CDR1 SEHNR, CDR2 FQNEAQ (reference sequence). CDR3 DNA: TGTGCCAGCAGCCCTAGGCGGGGGGTCGTCACTGAAGCTTTCTTT. Translating it yields CASSPRRGVVTEAFF.

The sample holds many counts of this clonotype. CDR3 DNA: TGTGCCAGCAGTGAAGACGTAAGGGGAACGGCTGAAGCTTTCTTT. Protein: CASSEDVRGTAEAFF. The V and J genes are TRBV6-1 and TRBJ1-1; D perhaps matches TRBD1 (5 bases). The CDR3 covers 15 residues. Germline V gene lookup returns CDR1 MNHNS and CDR2 SASEGT. Trimming removed 1 base from V and 6 bases from J, with 15 bases in between.

Remarks on this clonotype: Compared with germline, one end of the junction differs, possibly owing to a read error. J is TRBJ2-7 and V is TRBV5-4; 7 bases align to TRBD2. CDR1 and CDR2 from the germline V gene are SGHNT and YYREEE (reference sequence). The CDR3 runs 15 residues. The CDR3, as DNA: TGTGCCTGCAGTCTGGGGCGGGAGACGCCCTACGAGCAGTACTTT. Its protein product is CACSLGRETPYEQYF.

A single count supports this clonotype. A much larger clone lies one base from this, so it may be a read error. The chain employs TRBV6-2 or TRBV6-3 and TRBJ2-7; D gene ambiguous. This CDR3 is built from 12 residues. CDR1 is MNHEY, CDR2 SVGEGT, per germline. The CDR3 DNA sequence: TGTGTCAGCAGCCCACTCATGACCGCGCAGTACTTC. Translated, it gives CVSSPLMTAQYF.

As to this clonotype: The junction shows a germline mismatch at one end, possibly a read error. This chain uses TRBV4-3 with TRBJ2-7; D tentatively reads TRBD1 or TRBD2 (6 bases each). Germline values: CDR1 LGHNA, CDR2 YSLEER. The CDR3 totals 13 residues. The CDR3 region is CAGSQDLKGGQYF. CDR3 coding DNA: TGCGCCGGCAGCCAAGATCTGAAGGGGGGGCAGTACTTC.

Here the CDR3 reads CASSLRVEETQYF. In nucleotides, the CDR3 is TGTGCCAGCAGCTTAAGAGTAGAAGAGACCCAGTACTTC. This rearrangement joins TRBV7-2 to TRBJ2-5; D unresolved. The CDR3 covers 13 residues. Germline CDR1 and CDR2: SGHTA and FQGNSA. Trimming took off 2 bases at V and 3 bases at J, with 7 bases between the two ends.

Points on this clonotype: Just one base apart from a much larger clone, this may be a read error. The genes are TRBV5-1 and TRBJ2-1; the D is unclear. Germline-derived CDR1 and CDR2 are SGHRS and YFSETQ. There are 13 residues in the CDR3. The CDR3 nucleotides are TGCACCAGCAGCTTAGGTGGGGACAATGAGCAGTTCTTC. Encoded protein: CTSSLGGDNEQFF.

Many counts were recorded for this clonotype. CDR3 coding DNA: TGTGCCAGCAGCCGCGGGACTCTTATCTCCTACGAGCAGTACTTC. Translating gives CASSRGTLISYEQYF. This chain links TRBV14 with TRBJ2-7; D is perhaps TRBD2 (6 bases). Trimming took off 4 bases at V and 0 bases at J, with 13 bases between the two ends. The CDR3 is made up of 15 amino acids. In germline, CDR1 is SGHDN, CDR2 FVKESK.